This passage covers 5 T cell receptor beta chains from one sample sequenced in a study of memory CD4+ T cells and cytomegalovirus serostatus. The sort gate was single viable CD3+CD4+CD8-CD45RO+ cells for memory CD4+ T cells. TCRdb keeps only in-frame clones here, not all; method: immunoSEQ multiplex PCR. The sample holds approximately 44,000 clones, 76% seen once. Sequencing was done on a sample of memory CD4+ T cells from blood. Source of these receptors: an adult in good health and CMV-seronegative.

The genes are TRBV28 and TRBJ2-1, with TRBD2 matching over 10 bases. This CDR3 region has 13 residues. Germline trimming cut 6 bases from V and 8 bases from J; bases unmatched to any gene: 4. Germline V gives CDR1 MDHEN, CDR2 SYDVKM. CDR3 loop: CASSLAGEDEQFF. As DNA, the CDR3 is TGTGCCAGCAGCCTAGCGGGAGAGGATGAGCAGTTCTTC.

This clone has only a few counts. The chain has TRBV27 and TRBJ1-5; TRBD1 aligns across 7 bases. Germline CDR1 reads MNHEY; CDR2 reads SMNVEV (reference sequence). This CDR3 has 15 residues. V dropped 2 bases and J dropped 1; count of bases not matched to a gene: 2. This chain's CDR3 is CASSLQGQSNQPQHF. CDR3 DNA sequence: TGTGCCAGCAGTTTACAGGGACAGAGCAATCAGCCCCAGCATTTT.

The J gene is TRBJ2-1, the V gene TRBV21-1; the table's D call, TRBD2, has no DNA check behind it. TRBV21-1 is assigned pseudogene status. The CDR3 totals 17 residues. The CDR3 region has the DNA TGTGCCAGCAGCAAGTCGGCTAGGGGGGAGGGCCTTTTCTTTCGGTTCTTC. Translating it yields CASSKSARGEGLFFRFF.

CDR3 in amino acids: CASSLMSGPGELFF. The CDR3 DNA reads as TGTGCCAGCAGCTTAATGTCGGGGCCCGGGGAGCTGTTTTTT. The J gene is TRBJ2-2, the V gene TRBV5-6, with D tentatively TRBD1 or TRBD2 (5 bases each). This CDR3 contains 14 residues. The germline V gene encodes CDR1 SGHDT and CDR2 YYEEEE. The V end lost 2 bases, the J end lost 6 bases, and 11 bases lay between the germline ends.

The rearrangement joins TRBV4-3 to TRBJ2-3; the match to TRBD2 covers 15 bases. CDR3 length: 17 residues. Germline-derived CDR1 and CDR2 are LGHNA and YSLEER. V dropped 3 bases and J dropped 4; count of bases not matched to a gene: 5. CDR3 nucleotides: TGCGCCAGCAGCCACCGGGGACTAGCGGGAGGAGCAGATACGCAGTATTTT. Its protein product is CASSHRGLAGGADTQYF.